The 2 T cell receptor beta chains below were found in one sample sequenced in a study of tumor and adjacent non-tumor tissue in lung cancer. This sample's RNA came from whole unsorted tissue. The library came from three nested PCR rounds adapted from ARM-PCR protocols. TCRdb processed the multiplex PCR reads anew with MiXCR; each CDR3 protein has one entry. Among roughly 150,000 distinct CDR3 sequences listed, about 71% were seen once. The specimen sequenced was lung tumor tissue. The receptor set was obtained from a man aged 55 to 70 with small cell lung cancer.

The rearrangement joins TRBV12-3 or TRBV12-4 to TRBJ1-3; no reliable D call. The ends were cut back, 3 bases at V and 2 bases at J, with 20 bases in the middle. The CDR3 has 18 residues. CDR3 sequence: CASSFGQAVSLAGNTIYF. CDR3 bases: TGTGCCAGCAGTTTTGGTCAGGCGGTCAGTCTGGCTGGAAACACCATATATTTT.

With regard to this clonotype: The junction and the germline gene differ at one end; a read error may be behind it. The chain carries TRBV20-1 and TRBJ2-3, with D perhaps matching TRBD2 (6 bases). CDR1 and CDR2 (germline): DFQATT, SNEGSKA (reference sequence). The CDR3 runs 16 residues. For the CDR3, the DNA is TGCAGTGCTAGAAGAGTTCAGTGGGAGGTCGGAGATGCGCAGTATTTT. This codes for CSARRVQWEVGDAQYF.